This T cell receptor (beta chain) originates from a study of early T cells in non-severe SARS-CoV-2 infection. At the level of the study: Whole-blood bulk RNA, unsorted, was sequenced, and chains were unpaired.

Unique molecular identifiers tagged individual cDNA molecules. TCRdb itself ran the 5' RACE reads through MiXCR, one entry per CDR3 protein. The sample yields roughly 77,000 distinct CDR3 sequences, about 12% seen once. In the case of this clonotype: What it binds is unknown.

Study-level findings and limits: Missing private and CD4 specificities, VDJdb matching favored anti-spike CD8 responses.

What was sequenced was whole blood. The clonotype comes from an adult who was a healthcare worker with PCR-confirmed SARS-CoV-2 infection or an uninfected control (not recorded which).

CDR3 bases: TGTGCCAGCAGCCTCTCAAGAGGACTCTACAATGAGCAGTTCTTC. Protein product: CASSLSRGLYNEQFF. The chain recombines TRBV5-5 with TRBJ2-1, with a weak D call TRBD2 (5 bases). Germline loops: CDR1 SGHKS, CDR2 YYEKEE (reference sequence). The CDR3 length is 15 residues. The V gene lost 4 bases and the J gene lost 3 bases, with 14 bases spanning the gap.